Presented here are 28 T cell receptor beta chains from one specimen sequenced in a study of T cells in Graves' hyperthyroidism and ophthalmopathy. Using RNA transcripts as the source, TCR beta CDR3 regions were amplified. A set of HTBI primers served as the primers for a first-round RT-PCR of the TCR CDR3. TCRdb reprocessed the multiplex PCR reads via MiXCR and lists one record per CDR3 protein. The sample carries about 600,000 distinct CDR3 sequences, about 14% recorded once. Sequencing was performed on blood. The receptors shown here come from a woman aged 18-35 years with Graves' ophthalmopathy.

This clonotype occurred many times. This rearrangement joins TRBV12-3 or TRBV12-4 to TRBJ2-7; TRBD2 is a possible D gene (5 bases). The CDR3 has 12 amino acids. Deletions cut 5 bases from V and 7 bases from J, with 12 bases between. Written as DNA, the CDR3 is TGTGCCAGCAGTCCGGGGAGTGGGGAGCAGTACTTC. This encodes CASSPGSGEQYF.

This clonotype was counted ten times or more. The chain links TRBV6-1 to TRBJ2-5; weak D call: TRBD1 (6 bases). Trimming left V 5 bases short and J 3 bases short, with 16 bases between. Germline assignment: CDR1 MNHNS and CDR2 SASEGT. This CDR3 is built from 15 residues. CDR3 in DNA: TGTGCCAGCAGTCCGTTCCGGGACACCGAAGAGACCCAGTACTTC. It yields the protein CASSPFRDTEETQYF.

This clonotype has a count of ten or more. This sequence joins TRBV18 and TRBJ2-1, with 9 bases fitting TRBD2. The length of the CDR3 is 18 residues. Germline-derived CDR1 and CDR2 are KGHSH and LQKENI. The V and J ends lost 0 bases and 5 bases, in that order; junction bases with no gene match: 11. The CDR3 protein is CASSPPQGLALQNNEQFF. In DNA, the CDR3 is TGTGCCAGCTCACCACCGCAAGGACTAGCGTTACAGAACAATGAGCAGTTCTTC.

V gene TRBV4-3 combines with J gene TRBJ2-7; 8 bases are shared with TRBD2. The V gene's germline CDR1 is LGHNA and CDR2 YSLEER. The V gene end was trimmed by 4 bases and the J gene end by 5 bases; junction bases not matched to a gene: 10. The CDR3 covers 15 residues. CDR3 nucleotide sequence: TGCGCCAGCAGCCCCCCGGGGGGGGAGAATGACGAGCAGTACTTC. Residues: CASSPPGGENDEQYF.

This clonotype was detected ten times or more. CDR3 coding DNA: TGTGCCAGCAGCTTAGCGAACCCGGGAGACACAGATACGCAGTATTTT. It is translated as CASSLANPGDTDTQYF. The V gene is TRBV7-9, the J gene TRBJ2-3; TRBD2 might be the D (6 bases). In germline, CDR1 is SEHNR, CDR2 FQNEAQ (reference sequence). This CDR3 spans 16 amino acids. The V end was cut by 0 bases, the J end by 2 bases, with 12 bases between.

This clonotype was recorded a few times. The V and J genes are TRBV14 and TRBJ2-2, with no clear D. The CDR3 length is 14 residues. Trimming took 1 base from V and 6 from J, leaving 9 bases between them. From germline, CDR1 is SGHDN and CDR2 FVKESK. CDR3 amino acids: CASSQVLTPGELFF. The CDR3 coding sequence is TGTGCCAGCAGCCAAGTGTTGACTCCCGGGGAGCTGTTTTTT.

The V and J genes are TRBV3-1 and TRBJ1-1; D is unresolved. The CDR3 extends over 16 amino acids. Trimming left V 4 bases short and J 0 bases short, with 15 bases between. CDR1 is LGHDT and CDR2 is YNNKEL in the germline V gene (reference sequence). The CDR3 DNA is TGTGCCAGCAGCCGAATTTTTGGGGATATGAACACTGAAGCTTTCTTT. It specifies CASSRIFGDMNTEAFF.

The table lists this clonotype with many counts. Written as DNA, the CDR3 is TGTGCCAGCAGTTACGTTATGGGCTATGAAGCTTTCTTT. Translating it yields CASSYVMGYEAFF. The chain recombines TRBV6-2 or TRBV6-3 with TRBJ1-1; D uncertain. The V and J ends lost 2 bases and 7 bases respectively, with 11 bases between them. This CDR3 region has 13 residues. Germline V gives CDR1 MNHEY, CDR2 SVGEGT.

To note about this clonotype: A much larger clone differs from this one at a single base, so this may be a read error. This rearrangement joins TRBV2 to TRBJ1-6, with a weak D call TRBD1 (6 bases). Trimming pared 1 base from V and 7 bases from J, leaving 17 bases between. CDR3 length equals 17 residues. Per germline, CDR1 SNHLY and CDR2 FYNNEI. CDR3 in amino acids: CASSEGRGAPGNSPLHF. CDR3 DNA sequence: TGTGCCAGCAGTGAAGGCAGGGGAGCTCCAGGGAATTCACCCCTCCACTTT.

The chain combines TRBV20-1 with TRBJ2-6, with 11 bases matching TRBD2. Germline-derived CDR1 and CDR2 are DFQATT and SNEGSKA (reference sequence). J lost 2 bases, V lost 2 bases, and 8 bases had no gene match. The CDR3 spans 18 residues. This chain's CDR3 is CSARPLSGRATGANVLTF. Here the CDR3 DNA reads TGCAGTGCTAGACCCCTTAGCGGGAGGGCGACTGGGGCCAACGTCCTGACTTTC.

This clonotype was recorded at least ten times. The CDR3 spells CASSLSYSGTSLTGELFF. CDR3 sequence (DNA): TGTGCCAGCAGCCTCTCCTACTCCGGGACTAGCTTAACCGGGGAGCTGTTTTTT. This chain connects TRBV11-3 to TRBJ2-2; 9 bases map to TRBD2. V was pared by 5 bases and J by 5 bases, with 15 bases of the junction left unmatched. CDR1 is SGHNT and CDR2 is YENEEA in the germline V gene. CDR3 length: 18 residues.

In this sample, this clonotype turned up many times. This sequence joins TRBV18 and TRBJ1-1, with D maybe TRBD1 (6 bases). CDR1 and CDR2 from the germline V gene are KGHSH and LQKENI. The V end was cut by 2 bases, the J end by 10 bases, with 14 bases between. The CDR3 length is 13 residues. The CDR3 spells CASSPGGRAAAFF. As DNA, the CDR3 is TGTGCCAGCTCACCAGGGGGGCGCGCTGCAGCTTTCTTT.

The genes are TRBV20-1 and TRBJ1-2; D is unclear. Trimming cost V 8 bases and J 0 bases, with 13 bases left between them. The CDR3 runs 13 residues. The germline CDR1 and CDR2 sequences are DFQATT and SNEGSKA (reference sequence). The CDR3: CSTKGRPNYGYTF. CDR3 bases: TGCAGTACTAAGGGCAGACCTAACTATGGCTACACCTTC.

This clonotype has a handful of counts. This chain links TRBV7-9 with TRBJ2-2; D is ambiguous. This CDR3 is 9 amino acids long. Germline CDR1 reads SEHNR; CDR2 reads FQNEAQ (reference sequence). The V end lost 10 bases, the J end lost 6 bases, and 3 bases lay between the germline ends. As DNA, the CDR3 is TGTGCCACGTCCGGGGAGCTGTTTTTT. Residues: CATSGELFF.

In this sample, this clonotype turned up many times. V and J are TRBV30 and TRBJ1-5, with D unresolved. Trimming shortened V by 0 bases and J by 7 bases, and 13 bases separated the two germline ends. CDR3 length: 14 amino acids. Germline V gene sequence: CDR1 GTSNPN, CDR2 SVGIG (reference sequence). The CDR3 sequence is CAWSVQRGGQPQHF. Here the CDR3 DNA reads TGTGCCTGGAGTGTACAACGAGGCGGGCAGCCCCAGCATTTT.

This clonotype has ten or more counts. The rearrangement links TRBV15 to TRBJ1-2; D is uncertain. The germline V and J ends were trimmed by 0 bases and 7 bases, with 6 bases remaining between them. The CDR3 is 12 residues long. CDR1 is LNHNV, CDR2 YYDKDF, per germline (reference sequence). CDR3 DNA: TGTGCCACCAGCAGAGAGGGGAGTGGCTACACCTTC. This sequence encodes CATSREGSGYTF.

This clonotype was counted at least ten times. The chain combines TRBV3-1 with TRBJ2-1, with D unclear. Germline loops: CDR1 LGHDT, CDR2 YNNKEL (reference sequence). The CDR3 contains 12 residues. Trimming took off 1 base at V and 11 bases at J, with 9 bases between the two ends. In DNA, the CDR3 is TGTGCCAGCAGCCAAGCTGTGGGTAAGCAGTTCTTC. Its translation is CASSQAVGKQFF.

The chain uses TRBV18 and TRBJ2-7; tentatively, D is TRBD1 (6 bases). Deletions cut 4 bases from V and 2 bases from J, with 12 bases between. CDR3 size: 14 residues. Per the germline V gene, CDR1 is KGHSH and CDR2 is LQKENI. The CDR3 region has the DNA TGTGCCAGCTCACAGGGACACCCTGCCTACGAGCAGTACTTC. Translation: CASSQGHPAYEQYF. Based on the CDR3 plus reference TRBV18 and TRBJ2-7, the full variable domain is NAGVMQNPRHLVRRRGQEARLRCSPMKGHSHVYWYRQLPEEGLKFMVYLQKENIIDESGMPKERFSAEFPKEGPSILRIQQVVRGDSAAYFCASSQGHPAYEQYFGPGTRLTVT.

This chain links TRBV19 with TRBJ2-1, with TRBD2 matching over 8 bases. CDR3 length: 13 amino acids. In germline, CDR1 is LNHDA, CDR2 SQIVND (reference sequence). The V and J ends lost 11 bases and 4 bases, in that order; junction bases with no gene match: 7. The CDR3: CACSSGFYNEQFF. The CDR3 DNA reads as TGTGCCTGCTCTAGCGGGTTTTACAATGAGCAGTTCTTC.

This CDR3 reads CAWSASGRHEQYF. In nucleotides, the CDR3 is TGTGCCTGGAGTGCTAGCGGGAGGCACGAGCAGTACTTC. The V and J genes are TRBV30 and TRBJ2-7; 11 bases align to TRBD2. The germline V gene encodes CDR1 GTSNPN and CDR2 SVGIG (reference sequence). V gave up 1 base and J gave up 5 bases; unmatched junction bases: 1. This CDR3 spans 13 amino acids. The full variable domain, rest sourced from reference TRBV30 and TRBJ2-7, is SQTIHQWPATLVQPVGSPLSLECTVEGTSNPNLYWYRQAAGRGLQLLFYSVGIGQISSEVPQNLSASRPQDRQFILSSKKLLLSDSGFYLCAWSASGRHEQYFGPGTRLTVT.

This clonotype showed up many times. CDR3 DNA sequence: TGTGCCATCCAGGACCCAGTCGGGCGGCTCTCCTACGAGCAGTACTTC. Its protein is CAIQDPVGRLSYEQYF. The chain carries TRBV7-9 and TRBJ2-7; no firm D call. In germline, CDR1 is SEHNR, CDR2 FQNEAQ (reference sequence). Trimming removed 10 bases from V and 0 bases from J, with 22 bases in between. The CDR3 sequence is 16 residues long.

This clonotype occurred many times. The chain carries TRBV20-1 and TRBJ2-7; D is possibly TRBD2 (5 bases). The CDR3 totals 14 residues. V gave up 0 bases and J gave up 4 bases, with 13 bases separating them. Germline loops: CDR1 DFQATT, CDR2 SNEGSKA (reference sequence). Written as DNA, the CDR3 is TGCAGTGCTAGAGATGTGGACTCGGTTTACGAGCAGTACTTC. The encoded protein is CSARDVDSVYEQYF.

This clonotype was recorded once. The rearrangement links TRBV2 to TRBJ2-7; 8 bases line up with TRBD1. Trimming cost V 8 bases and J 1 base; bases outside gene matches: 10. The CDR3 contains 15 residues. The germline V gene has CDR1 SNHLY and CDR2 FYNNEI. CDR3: CASYPGTGLSYEQYF. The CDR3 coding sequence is TGTGCCAGCTACCCCGGGACAGGTCTATCCTACGAGCAGTACTTC.

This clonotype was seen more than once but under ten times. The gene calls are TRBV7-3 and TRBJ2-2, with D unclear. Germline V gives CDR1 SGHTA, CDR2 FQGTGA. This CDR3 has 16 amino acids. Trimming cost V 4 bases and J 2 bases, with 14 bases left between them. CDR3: CASSSPSIANTGELFF. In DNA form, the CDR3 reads TGTGCCAGCAGCTCCCCGTCGATAGCAAACACCGGGGAGCTGTTTTTT.

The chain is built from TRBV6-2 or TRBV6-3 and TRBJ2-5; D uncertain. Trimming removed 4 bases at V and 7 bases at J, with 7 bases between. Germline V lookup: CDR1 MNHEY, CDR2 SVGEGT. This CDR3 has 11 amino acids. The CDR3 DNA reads TGTGCCAGCAGTTCGGGCGGGACCCAGTACTTC. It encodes CASSSGGTQYF.

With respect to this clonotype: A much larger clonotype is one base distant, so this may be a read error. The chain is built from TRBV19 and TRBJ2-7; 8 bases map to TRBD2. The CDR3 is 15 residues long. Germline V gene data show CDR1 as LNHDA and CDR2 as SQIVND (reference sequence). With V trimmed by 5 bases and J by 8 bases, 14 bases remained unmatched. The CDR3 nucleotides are TGTGCCAGTAGTTCTCCGGGACCAGCGGGAGCGAAGCAGTACTTC. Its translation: CASSSPGPAGAKQYF.

CDR3 in amino acids: CASSPGTGGLLKSSTDTQHF. As DNA, the CDR3 is TGTGCCAGCAGTCCGGGGACAGGGGGCCTTCTAAAGTCTAGCACAGATACGCAGCATTTT. J is TRBJ2-3 and V is TRBV28; 12 bases agree with TRBD1. Matching the DNA end better, TRBJ1-5 makes the J call doubtful. This CDR3 spans 20 amino acids. CDR1 MDHEN and CDR2 SYDVKM come from the germline V gene.

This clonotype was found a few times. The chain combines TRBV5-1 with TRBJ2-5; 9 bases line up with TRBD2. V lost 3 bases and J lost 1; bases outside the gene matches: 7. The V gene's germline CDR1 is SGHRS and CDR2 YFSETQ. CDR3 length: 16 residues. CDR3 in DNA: TGCGCCAGCAGCTCTAGCGGGATGGATCCCCAAGAGACCCAGTACTTC. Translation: CASSSSGMDPQETQYF.